A selection of T cell receptor beta chains follows, all from one sample in a study of T cell changes during pregnancy in multiple sclerosis. Only in-frame clones appear in the TCRdb table, and some are missing; sequencing was by immunoSEQ multiplex PCR. Among tens of thousands of clones listed, roughly 89% were seen once. The source material was peripheral blood, sampled in the second trimester of pregnancy. These TCRs come from a female donor with multiple sclerosis, enrolled in a pregnancy study. The CDR3 runs from the conserved cysteine through the conserved F or W. A D gene is named only where the DNA matches it firmly. Some rows have no size entry. The others give once, few or many, or a class for an expanded clone.

V	size	J	D	CDR3	DNA
TRBV5-4	.	TRBJ2-1	.	CASSLPRPGAKGEQFF	TGTGCCAGCAGCTTACCCCGGCCAGGGGCAAAGGGTGAGCAGTTCTTC
TRBV6-4	.	TRBJ2-6	.	CASSEHNSGANVLTF	TGTGCCAGCAGTGAACACAACTCTGGGGCCAACGTCCTGACTTTC
TRBV7-3	.	TRBJ1-2	.	CASSSDPGNYGYTF	TGTGCCAGCAGCTCAGACCCGGGGAACTATGGCTACACCTTC
TRBV27	.	TRBJ2-5	.	CASSLNHRIFQETQYF	TGTGCCAGCAGTTTAAACCACAGGATTTTCCAAGAGACCCAGTACTTC
TRBV2	once	TRBJ2-7	TRBD1	CASSENPGGSYEQYF	TGTGCCAGCAGTGAAAACCCAGGGGGCTCCTACGAGCAGTACTTC
TRBV28	.	TRBJ2-7	TRBD2	CASSSVAGGSYEQYF	TGTGCCAGCAGTTCCGTAGCGGGAGGATCCTACGAGCAGTACTTC
TRBV6-5	.	TRBJ1-1	.	CASLPSEGLDTEAFF	TGTGCCAGCCTTCCGTCGGAGGGATTGGACACTGAAGCTTTCTTT
TRBV18	.	TRBJ2-1	TRBD1	CASSPTLDRVDDEQFF	TGTGCCAGCTCACCGACGCTTGACAGGGTAGATGATGAGCAGTTCTTC
TRBV7-3	.	TRBJ2-2	.	CASSREGTSNTGELFF	TGTGCCAGCAGCCGAGAGGGGACATCGAACACCGGGGAGCTGTTTTTT
TRBV19	.	TRBJ2-1	TRBD2	CASSTIAGWNEQFF	TGTGCCAGTAGCACTATAGCGGGGTGGAATGAGCAGTTCTTC
TRBV28	.	TRBJ2-7	.	CASSLARGRISYEQYF	TGTGCCAGCAGTTTGGCCAGGGGTAGAATCTCCTACGAGCAGTACTTC
TRBV19	.	TRBJ2-3	TRBD2	CASTGGGGDTQYF	TGTGCCAGTACCGGGGGGGGAGGGGATACGCAGTATTTT
TRBV6-5	.	TRBJ2-1	TRBD2	CASRLLREGYNEQFF	TGTGCCAGCAGACTACTGCGGGAGGGCTACAATGAGCAGTTCTTC
TRBV5-1	.	TRBJ2-7	.	CASSLESVNSYEQYF	TGCGCCAGCAGCTTGGAGTCAGTAAACTCCTACGAGCAGTACTTC
TRBV27	.	TRBJ1-6	.	CASRRQGGSPLHF	TGTGCCAGCAGGCGGCAGGGAGGATCACCCCTCCACTTT
TRBV4-3	.	TRBJ1-4	.	CASSPNRANNEKLFF	TGCGCCAGCAGCCCTAACAGGGCCAATAATGAAAAACTGTTTTTT
TRBV6-6	.	TRBJ1-2	.	CASSPWGVGYGYTF	TGTGCCAGCAGTCCATGGGGGGTTGGTTATGGCTACACCTTC
TRBV27	.	TRBJ2-5	.	CASSFFPGETQYF	TGTGCCAGCAGTTTTTTCCCCGGGGAGACCCAGTACTTC
TRBV18	.	TRBJ1-1	.	CASSPLISGTHTEAFF	TGTGCCAGCTCACCACTAATATCCGGGACACACACTGAAGCTTTCTTT
TRBV18	.	TRBJ1-5	.	CASSPGQLSNQPQHF	TGTGCCAGCTCACCCGGACAGCTTAGCAATCAGCCCCAGCATTTT
TRBV30	.	TRBJ2-3	TRBD2	CAWQGLAGTDTQYF	TGTGCCTGGCAAGGACTAGCGGGCACAGATACGCAGTATTTT
TRBV4-1	.	TRBJ2-5	TRBD2	CASSQGGGLAWETQYF	TGCGCCAGCAGCCAAGGGGGGGGACTAGCTTGGGAGACCCAGTACTTC
TRBV6-5	.	TRBJ1-2	.	CASSPSENPFYGYTF	TGTGCCAGCAGCCCCTCGGAGAATCCTTTCTATGGCTACACCTTC
TRBV7-2	.	TRBJ2-7	TRBD2	CASSSVAGAGEQYF	TGTGCCAGCAGCTCGGTAGCGGGAGCGGGTGAGCAGTACTTC
TRBV10-3	.	TRBJ2-5	TRBD1	CAISEGRGKETQYF	TGTGCCATCAGTGAGGGCAGGGGGAAAGAGACCCAGTACTTC
TRBV19	.	TRBJ1-2	.	CATSEQAYGYTF	TGTGCCACCAGCGAACAGGCCTATGGCTACACCTTC
TRBV11-1	.	TRBJ1-1	.	CASSLVVRNTEAFF	TGTGCCAGCAGCTTAGTCGTCCGGAACACTGAAGCTTTCTTT
TRBV7-9	.	TRBJ2-3	TRBD1	CASSLGQGTGTDTQYF	TGTGCCAGCAGCTTGGGACAGGGGACCGGCACAGATACGCAGTATTTT
TRBV9	.	TRBJ2-3	TRBD2	CASSAELSGRKDTQYF	TGTGCCAGCAGCGCCGAATTAAGCGGGAGGAAAGATACGCAGTATTTT
TRBV28	.	TRBJ2-2	TRBD2	CASSYKLGEGNTGELFF	TGTGCCAGCAGTTATAAATTGGGGGAGGGGAACACCGGGGAGCTGTTTTTT
TRBV9	.	TRBJ2-2	TRBD2	CASSVGASGNTGELFF	TGTGCCAGCAGCGTAGGAGCTAGCGGAAACACCGGGGAGCTGTTTTTT
TRBV4-1	.	TRBJ1-1	.	CASSLQESLNTEAFF	TGCGCCAGCAGCCTCCAAGAGAGTTTGAACACTGAAGCTTTCTTT
TRBV28	.	TRBJ2-3	.	CASSQGTDTQYF	TGTGCCAGCAGTCAGGGCACAGATACGCAGTATTTT
TRBV30	.	TRBJ1-4	TRBD1	CAWTGDRGVNEKLFF	TGTGCCTGGACTGGTGACAGGGGCGTTAATGAAAAACTGTTTTTT
TRBV7-2	.	TRBJ2-2	TRBD2	CASRAGSLAGGTGELFF	TGTGCCAGCAGGGCGGGGTCCCTGGCGGGAGGCACCGGGGAGCTGTTTTTT
TRBV7-6	.	TRBJ1-1	.	CASSPLKGMNTEAFF	TGTGCCAGCAGCCCGCTTAAGGGGATGAACACTGAAGCTTTCTTT
TRBV27	.	TRBJ2-1	TRBD1	CASSPKTGVGEQFF	TGTGCCAGCAGTCCCAAAACAGGGGTGGGCGAGCAGTTCTTC
TRBV2	.	TRBJ1-2	.	CASKGGRINYGYTF	TGTGCCAGCAAGGGAGGGAGAATTAACTATGGCTACACCTTC
TRBV30	.	TRBJ1-6	.	CAWSVGDNGSPLHF	TGTGCCTGGAGTGTCGGGGACAACGGGTCACCCCTCCACTTT
TRBV5-1	.	TRBJ2-7	TRBD1	CASSLAEPGQGIYEQYF	TGCGCCAGCAGCTTGGCCGAACCGGGACAGGGGATCTACGAGCAGTACTTC
TRBV11-1	.	TRBJ1-2	.	CASSQQGILYGYTF	TGTGCCAGCAGCCAACAGGGAATTCTCTATGGCTACACCTTC
TRBV6-5	.	TRBJ2-7	TRBD1	CASRHPGGNYEQYF	TGTGCCAGCAGACACCCAGGGGGTAACTACGAGCAGTACTTC
TRBV10-3	.	TRBJ2-7	TRBD2	CAIRGLAGNEQYF	TGTGCCATCAGGGGACTAGCGGGAAACGAGCAGTACTTC
TRBV10-2	.	TRBJ2-7	.	CASSSDSYEQYF	TGCGCCAGCAGCTCGGACAGCTACGAGCAGTACTTC
TRBV11-2	.	TRBJ2-7	TRBD2	CASSFTWREGSYEQYF	TGTGCCAGCAGCTTTACGTGGCGGGAGGGATCCTACGAGCAGTACTTC
TRBV28	.	TRBJ2-7	TRBD1	CASSLFTGTGGNEQYF	TGTGCCAGCAGTTTATTCACCGGGACAGGGGGGAATGAGCAGTACTTC
TRBV6-5	once	TRBJ1-1	TRBD1	CASSLQGGFEAFF	TGTGCCAGCAGCCTACAGGGGGGGTTTGAAGCTTTCTTT
TRBV5-4	.	TRBJ2-1	TRBD1	CASSKDRSSYNEQFF	TGTGCCAGCAGTAAGGACAGGAGCTCCTACAATGAGCAGTTCTTC
TRBV12-5	.	TRBJ1-5	TRBD1	CASGWWAGGPRQPQHF	TGTGCTAGTGGTTGGTGGGCAGGGGGCCCGAGACAGCCCCAGCATTTT
TRBV29-1	.	TRBJ2-5	TRBD2	CSVDAPIREGETQYF	TGCAGCGTTGATGCACCGATCAGGGAGGGAGAGACCCAGTACTTC
TRBV11-2	.	TRBJ2-1	TRBD2	CASSLVGGTTYNEQFF	TGTGCCAGCAGCTTAGTGGGCGGGACTACCTACAATGAGCAGTTCTTC
TRBV29-1	.	TRBJ2-5	.	CSVELRQKETQYF	TGCAGCGTTGAACTGCGACAGAAAGAGACCCAGTACTTC
TRBV5-4	.	TRBJ2-6	.	CASSLDLLNSGANVLTF	TGTGCCAGCAGCTTGGATCTGCTAAACTCTGGGGCCAACGTCCTGACTTTC
TRBV6-1	.	TRBJ2-7	TRBD1	CASLLTGGPYEQYF	TGTGCCAGCCTTTTGACAGGGGGACCCTACGAGCAGTACTTC
TRBV4-2	.	TRBJ2-7	TRBD2	CASSQGSSGRYEQYF	TGTGCCAGCAGCCAAGGCTCTAGCGGTCGCTACGAGCAGTACTTC
TRBV13	.	TRBJ2-2	.	CASSLGRVAGELFF	TGTGCCAGCAGCTTAGGCCGGGTGGCCGGGGAGCTGTTTTTT
TRBV6-1	.	TRBJ2-7	TRBD1	CASIGDRWYF	TGTGCCAGCATTGGGGACAGGTGGTACTTC